This T cell receptor (beta chain) was captured by sequencing in a study of vaccination effects on CD4 cells after COVID-19. Study overall: Participants were given two doses of BNT162b2 or mRNA-1273 vaccine.

CDR3 size: 17 residues. V was clipped by 3 bases and J by 4 bases; unmatched bases: 12. Germline lookup yields CDR1 GTSNPN and CDR2 SVGIG (reference sequence). Details on this clone: Its antigen is not known.

TCRdb's copy holds only in-frame clones and misses some; the assay was immunoSEQ multiplex PCR. This table has fewer than 65,000 clones, 70% to 85% appearing once. Sequencing was preceded by expansion of antigen-specific CD4+ T cells with viral peptide pools in the ViraFEST assay. Culturing for 10 to 11 days preceded CD4+ T cell isolation. Vaccinated participants had no history of SARS-CoV-2 infection and tested negative for nucleocapsid antibodies. Cells had half their medium changed to IL-2 medium on days 3 and 7. The genes are TRBV30 and TRBJ1-5; 10 bases are a match to TRBD1. The specimen comprised CD4+ T cells from PBMCs cultured with HCoV-OC43 spike peptides, sampled before COVID-19 vaccination. Subset of the sample: HCoV-OC43 spike overlapping peptide pool stimulation. The sequence was obtained from a human donor who received a COVID-19 vaccine. The CDR3, as DNA: TGTGCCTGGAGCGCCGGGACAGGGGCCTTTGGGAATCAGCCCCAGCATTTT. Its translation: CAWSAGTGAFGNQPQHF.